Listed here are 7 T cell receptor beta chains from one sample, sequenced in a study of regulatory T cells in long-lasting Graves disease. Time point denoted: newly diagnosed GD, antithyroid drugs for less than 3 months. PBMC-derived RNA was used for the TCR library. In building TCR beta libraries, iRepertoire HTBI primers were used together with Arm-PCR of CDR3 regions. Using its own MiXCR run on the multiplex PCR reads, TCRdb lists one record per CDR3 protein. The sample holds approximately 350,000 distinct CDR3 sequences, 10% to 15% seen once. These data were also reused for a study on T cells in Graves' hyperthyroidism and ophthalmopathy.

The source material was peripheral blood mononuclear cells (PBMCs), sampled at new diagnosis, from a patient treated with antithyroid drugs. The receptors stem from a young woman with Graves disease.

This clonotype came up a few times. The gene calls are TRBV6-1 and TRBJ2-7; tentatively, D is TRBD2 (6 bases). The germline CDR1 and CDR2 sequences are MNHNS and SASEGT. Trimming shortened V by 7 bases and J by 2 bases, and 18 bases separated the two germline ends. This CDR3 has 15 amino acids. The CDR3 here is CASTKLLREPYEQYF. DNA of the CDR3: TGTGCCAGCACCAAGTTACTGCGGGAACCCTACGAGCAGTACTTC.

As concerns this clonotype: A much larger clonotype is one base distant, so this may be a read error. The V and J genes are TRBV13 and TRBJ2-7; a possible D gene is TRBD2 (5 bases). Germline lookup yields CDR1 PRHDT and CDR2 FYEKMQ (reference sequence). The CDR3 contains 14 residues. The CDR3, as DNA: TGTGCCGGCAGCTTGGAAAGCCGGGGCTACGAGCAGTACGTC. This codes for CAGSLESRGYEQYV.

In its sample, this clonotype was seen many times. The rearrangement links TRBV18 to TRBJ2-1; maybe TRBD1 (6 bases). The CDR3 is 17 residues long. Trimming cost V 2 bases and J 5 bases, with 19 bases left between them. Germline lookup yields CDR1 KGHSH and CDR2 LQKENI. CDR3: CASSPSGPGALNNEQFF. The CDR3, as DNA: TGTGCCAGCTCACCATCGGGGCCAGGGGCCCTTAACAATGAGCAGTTCTTC.

Note on this clonotype: This may stem from a read error, because a much larger clone lies one nucleotide away. V and J are TRBV28 and TRBJ1-5, with 7 bases aligning to TRBD1. Germline V lookup: CDR1 MDHEN, CDR2 SYDVKM. This CDR3 region has 15 residues. The CDR3, as DNA: TGTGCCAGCAGTTTCCCAGGGGGAAGTGGACAGCCCCGGCATTTT. It specifies CASSFPGGSGQPRHF.

This clonotype was counted many times. The genes are TRBV20-1 and TRBJ2-7; D remains unclear. This CDR3 contains 10 residues. V lost 3 bases and J lost 4, with 4 bases in between. In germline, CDR1 is DFQATT, CDR2 SNEGSKA (reference sequence). In DNA, the CDR3 is TGCAGTGCTAGTCATTACGAGCAGTACTTC. Translated: CSASHYEQYF.

This clonotype was counted ten times or more. The chain is built from TRBV20-1 and TRBJ2-5; 10 nucleotides agree with TRBD2. Germline V lookup: CDR1 DFQATT, CDR2 SNEGSKA (reference sequence). The CDR3 sequence is 15 residues long. The V gene end was trimmed by 2 bases and the J gene end by 3 bases; junction bases not matched to a gene: 6. As DNA, the CDR3 is TGCAGTGCTAGATCAATACTAGCGGGGAAAGAGACCCAGTACTTC. The encoded protein is CSARSILAGKETQYF.

The chain employs TRBV24-1 and TRBJ1-3; D uncertain. The CDR3 contains 15 residues. V was cut by 4 bases and J by 7 bases, with 16 bases left in between. Germline-derived CDR1 and CDR2 are KGHDR and SFDVKD. CDR3 residues: CATSDPSGVDNTIYF. In DNA form, the CDR3 reads TGTGCCACCAGTGACCCAAGTGGCGTGGATAACACCATATATTTT.